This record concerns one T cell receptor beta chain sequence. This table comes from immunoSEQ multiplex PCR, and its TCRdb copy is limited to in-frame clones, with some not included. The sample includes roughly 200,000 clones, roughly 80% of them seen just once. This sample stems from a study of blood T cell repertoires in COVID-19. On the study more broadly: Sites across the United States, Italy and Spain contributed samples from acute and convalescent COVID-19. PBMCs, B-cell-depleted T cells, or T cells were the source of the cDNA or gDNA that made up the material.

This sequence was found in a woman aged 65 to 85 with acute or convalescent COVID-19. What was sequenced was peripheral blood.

This chain's CDR3 is CASSEWVDRPQHF. The CDR3 bases are TGTGCCAGCTCAGAGTGGGTCGACAGACCCCAGCATTTT. The chain couples TRBV18 to TRBJ1-5; TRBD1 might be the D (5 bases). The CDR3 extends over 13 amino acids. Trimming removed 5 bases from V and 10 bases from J, with 15 bases in between. Germline V lookup: CDR1 KGHSH, CDR2 LQKENI.